These 15 T cell receptor beta chains share one sample of origin, sequenced in a study of CD8 T cells in ankylosing spondylitis. Overall study results and limits: Characteristic, it appeared, of ankylosing spondylitis blood was a TCR beta motif of roughly eight highly homologous variants.

These TCRs are of unknown antigen specificity. TCRdb reanalysed the 5' RACE reads using MiXCR and keeps one entry per CDR3 protein. Of about 540,000 distinct CDR3 sequences in the sample, roughly 13% were seen once. The sequencing sample was made of blood, either unsorted or a sorted T cell fraction (not recorded which). These receptors came from a male donor with ankylosing spondylitis.

This rearrangement joins TRBV6-2 or TRBV6-3 to TRBJ2-1, with TRBD1 matching over 8 bases. Germline V gene data show CDR1 as MNHEY and CDR2 as SVGEGT. The junction had 5 bases not matched to a gene; V was cut back by 6 bases and J by 7 bases. The CDR3 extends over 13 amino acids. The CDR3 nucleotides read TGTGCCAGCAGCCTTAGGACAGGGAATGAGCAGTTCTTC. It encodes CASSLRTGNEQFF.

This clonotype was seen ten or more times. The CDR3 here is CASIDSGSNEQFF. The CDR3 bases are TGTGCCAGCATAGATAGCGGGAGCAATGAGCAGTTCTTC. V usage is TRBV12-3 or TRBV12-4 and J usage is TRBJ2-1; 9 bases match TRBD2. V gave up 7 bases and J gave up 6 bases; unmatched junction bases: 4. This CDR3 region has 13 residues.

J is TRBJ1-5 and V is TRBV7-2; D is undetermined. The CDR3 loop spans 15 amino acids. Germline lookup yields CDR1 SGHTA and CDR2 FQGNSA. V lost 2 bases, J lost 0 bases, and 8 bases lay in between. The CDR3 sequence is CASSLSPLSNQPQHF. The CDR3 nucleotides read TGTGCCAGCAGCTTAAGTCCCCTTAGCAATCAGCCCCAGCATTTT.

This clonotype was counted ten times or more. The rearrangement joins TRBV15 to TRBJ2-5; 12 positions agree with TRBD2. The CDR3 runs to 16 residues. V shed 0 bases and J 5 bases; nucleotides not matched to a gene: 4. Germline V gene data show CDR1 as LNHNV and CDR2 as YYDKDF (reference sequence). The CDR3 nucleotides are TGTGCCACCAGCAGAGATCCTAGCGGGAGGGCCGAGACCCAGTACTTC. Translating it yields CATSRDPSGRAETQYF.

The V and J genes are TRBV24-1 and TRBJ2-2, with D perhaps matching TRBD2 (6 bases). Germline CDR1 KGHDR, CDR2 SFDVKD. Trimming shortened V by 4 bases and J by 5 bases, and 7 bases separated the two germline ends. The CDR3 consists of 13 residues. CDR3 nucleotide sequence: TGTGCCACCAGTGACCTAGCGACCGGGGAGCTGTTTTTT. This codes for CATSDLATGELFF.

The chain carries TRBV29-1 and TRBJ1-1; 10 nucleotides match TRBD1. The junction had 2 bases not matched to a gene; V was cut back by 7 bases and J by 3 bases. CDR1 SQVTM and CDR2 ANQGSEA come from the germline V gene. The CDR3 sequence is 12 residues long. This CDR3 is CSGGTGDTEAFF. CDR3 bases: TGCAGCGGGGGGACAGGGGACACTGAAGCTTTCTTT.

This clonotype was seen repeatedly, ten times or more. The chain employs TRBV20-1 and TRBJ1-1; 8 bases fit TRBD1. The CDR3 covers 12 residues. V was clipped by 4 bases and J by 4 bases; unmatched bases: 2. Germline V gene sequence: CDR1 DFQATT, CDR2 SNEGSKA (reference sequence). The CDR3 sequence is CSATQGGTEAFF. Written as DNA, the CDR3 is TGCAGTGCTACACAGGGGGGCACTGAAGCTTTCTTT.

The V call is TRBV7-7, the J call TRBJ2-7, with D perhaps matching TRBD2 (6 bases). The CDR3 has 15 amino acids. V dropped 1 base and J dropped 3 bases, with 13 bases sitting between them. Looked up from germline, CDR1 is SSHAT and CDR2 is FNYEAQ (reference sequence). The CDR3 DNA is TGTGCCAGCAGCTTAGATACGGGAGTTAGCTACGAGCAGTACTTC. Its protein is CASSLDTGVSYEQYF.

This rearrangement joins TRBV11-2 to TRBJ2-1; 13 bases match TRBD2. The V segment lost 6 bases and the J segment 4 bases; nucleotides outside the gene matches: 6. The CDR3 is made up of 16 amino acids. The V gene's germline CDR1 is SGHAT and CDR2 FQNNGV. The CDR3 coding sequence is TGTGCCAGCAGGCCTCCGGGACTAGCGGGGTACAATGAGCAGTTCTTC. Translated: CASRPPGLAGYNEQFF.

The chain has TRBV18 and TRBJ2-2, with D hard to call. Germline lookup yields CDR1 KGHSH and CDR2 LQKENI. Deletions cut 2 bases from V and 3 bases from J, with 13 bases between. The CDR3 consists of 16 residues. The CDR3 protein is CASSPVIPSYTGELFF. The CDR3 DNA sequence: TGTGCCAGCTCACCAGTGATCCCGAGCTACACCGGGGAGCTGTTTTTT.

This rearrangement joins TRBV27 to TRBJ1-4; 8 nucleotides agree with TRBD1. The germline CDR1 and CDR2 sequences are MNHEY and SMNVEV (reference sequence). This CDR3 comprises 17 residues. V dropped 5 bases and J dropped 0; count of bases not matched to a gene: 8. As DNA, the CDR3 is TGTGCCAGCAGTGTGGACAGGGAATTTGCAACTAATGAAAAACTGTTTTTT. Residues: CASSVDREFATNEKLFF.

The chain links TRBV12-3 or TRBV12-4 to TRBJ2-1; 8 bases map to TRBD2. Unmatched junction bases numbered 10, after V lost 8 bases and J lost 7 bases. This CDR3 comprises 14 residues. CDR3 DNA sequence: TGTGCCAGCTATCAGCGGGAGAAGGGTAATGAGCAGTTCTTC. Protein sequence: CASYQREKGNEQFF.

This clonotype was seen only a few times. The chain has TRBV10-3 and TRBJ2-2; TRBD2 matches 8 bases. The germline CDR1 and CDR2 sequences are ENHRY and SYGVKD. Trimming removed 6 bases from V and 7 bases from J; junction bases left unmatched: 7. The CDR3 contains 14 residues. The CDR3, as DNA: TGTGCCATCAGGGAGCGGGAGAAGGTCGGGGAGCTGTTTTTT. Protein: CAIREREKVGELFF.

This chain uses TRBV5-1 with TRBJ1-1; D is ambiguous. The CDR3 runs 18 residues. Trimming took off 2 bases at V and 2 bases at J, with 22 bases between the two ends. The V gene's germline CDR1 is SGHRS and CDR2 YFSETQ. The CDR3: CASSFKVMAGNVNTEAFF. The CDR3 nucleotides read TGCGCCAGCAGCTTTAAAGTAATGGCTGGGAATGTAAACACTGAAGCTTTCTTT.

This clonotype appeared many times. V is TRBV10-1 and J is TRBJ2-3, with D maybe TRBD1 (5 bases). This CDR3 spans 12 amino acids. Between the trimmed V and J ends, which lost 7 bases and 3 bases, there was a span of 8 bases. Germline lookup yields CDR1 WNHNN and CDR2 SYGVQD (reference sequence). The CDR3 loop is CASNRGTDTQYF. The CDR3 bases are TGCGCCAGCAATAGGGGAACAGATACGCAGTATTTT.